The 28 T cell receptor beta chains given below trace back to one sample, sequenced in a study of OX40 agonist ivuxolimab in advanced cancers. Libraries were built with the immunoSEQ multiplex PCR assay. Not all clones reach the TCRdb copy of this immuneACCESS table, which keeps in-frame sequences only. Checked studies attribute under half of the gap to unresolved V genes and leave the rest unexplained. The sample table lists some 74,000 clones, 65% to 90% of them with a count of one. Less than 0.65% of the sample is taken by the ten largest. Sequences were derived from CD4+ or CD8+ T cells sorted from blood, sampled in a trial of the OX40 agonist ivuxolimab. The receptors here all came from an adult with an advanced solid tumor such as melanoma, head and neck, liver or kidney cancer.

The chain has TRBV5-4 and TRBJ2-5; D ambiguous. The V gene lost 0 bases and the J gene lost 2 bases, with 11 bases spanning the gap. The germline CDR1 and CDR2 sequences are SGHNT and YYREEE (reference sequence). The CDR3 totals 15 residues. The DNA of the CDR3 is TGTGCCAGCAGCTTGGTTGGGGTGGGGCAAGAGACCCAGTACTTC. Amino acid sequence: CASSLVGVGQETQYF.

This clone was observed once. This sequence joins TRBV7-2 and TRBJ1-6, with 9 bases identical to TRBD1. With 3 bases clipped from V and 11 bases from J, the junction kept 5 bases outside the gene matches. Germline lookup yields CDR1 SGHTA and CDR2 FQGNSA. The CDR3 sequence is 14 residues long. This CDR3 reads CASSFGQGRAPLHF. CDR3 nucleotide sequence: TGTGCCAGCAGCTTCGGACAGGGGCGAGCACCCCTCCACTTT.

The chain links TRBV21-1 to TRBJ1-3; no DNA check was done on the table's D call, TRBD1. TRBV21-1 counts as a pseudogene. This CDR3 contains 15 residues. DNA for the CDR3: TGTGCCAGCAGTCTGAGTGGACACACTGGAAACACCATATATTTT. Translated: CASSLSGHTGNTIYF.

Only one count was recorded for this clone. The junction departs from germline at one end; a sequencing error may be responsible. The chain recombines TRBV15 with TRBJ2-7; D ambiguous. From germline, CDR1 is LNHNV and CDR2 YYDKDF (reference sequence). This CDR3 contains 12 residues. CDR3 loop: CATSRELGQVDF. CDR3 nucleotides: TGTGCCACCAGCAGAGAGCTGGGCCAGGTCGACTTC.

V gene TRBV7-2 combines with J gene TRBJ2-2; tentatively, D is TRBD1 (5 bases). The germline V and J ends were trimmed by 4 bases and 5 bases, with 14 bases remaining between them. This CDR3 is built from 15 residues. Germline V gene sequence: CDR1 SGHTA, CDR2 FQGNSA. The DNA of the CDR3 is TGTGCCAGCAGCTCCAGGATGGGGCGGACCGGGGAGCTGTTTTTT. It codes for CASSSRMGRTGELFF.

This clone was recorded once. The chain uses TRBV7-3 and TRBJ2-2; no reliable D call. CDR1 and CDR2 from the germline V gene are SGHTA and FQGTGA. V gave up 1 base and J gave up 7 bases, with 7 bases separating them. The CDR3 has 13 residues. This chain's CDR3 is CASSLRYGGELFF. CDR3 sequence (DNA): TGTGCCAGCAGCTTAAGATATGGCGGGGAGCTGTTTTTT.

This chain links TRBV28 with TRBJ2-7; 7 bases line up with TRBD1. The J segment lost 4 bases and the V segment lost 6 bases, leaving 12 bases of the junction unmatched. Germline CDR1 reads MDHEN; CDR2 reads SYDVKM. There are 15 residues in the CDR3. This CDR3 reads CASSSTRGQPYEQYF. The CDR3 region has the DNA TGTGCCAGCAGCTCTACCCGGGGACAGCCATACGAGCAGTACTTC.

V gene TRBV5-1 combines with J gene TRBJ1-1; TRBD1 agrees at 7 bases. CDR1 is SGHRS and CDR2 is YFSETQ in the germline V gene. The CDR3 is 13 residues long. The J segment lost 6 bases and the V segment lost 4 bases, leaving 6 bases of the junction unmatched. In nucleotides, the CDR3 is TGCGCCAGCAGCAAGGGACAGACTTCTGAAGCTTTCTTT. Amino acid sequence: CASSKGQTSEAFF.

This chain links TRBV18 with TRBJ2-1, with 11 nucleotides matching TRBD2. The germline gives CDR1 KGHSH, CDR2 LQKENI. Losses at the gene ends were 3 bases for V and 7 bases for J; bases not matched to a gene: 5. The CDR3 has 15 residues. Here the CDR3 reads CASSPGVAGGNEQFF. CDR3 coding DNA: TGTGCCAGCTCACCGGGAGTAGCGGGAGGGAATGAGCAGTTCTTC. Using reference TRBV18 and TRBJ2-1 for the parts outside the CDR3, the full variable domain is NAGVMQNPRHLVRRRGQEARLRCSPMKGHSHVYWYRQLPEEGLKFMVYLQKENIIDESGMPKERFSAEFPKEGPSILRIQQVVRGDSAAYFCASSPGVAGGNEQFFGPGTRLTVL.

The CDR3 loop reads CASTRPGTDTQYF. In DNA form, the CDR3 reads TGTGCCAGCACCCGCCCCGGCACAGATACGCAGTATTTT. This rearrangement joins TRBV28 to TRBJ2-3; D remains unclear. Trimming cost V 7 bases and J 1 base, with 9 bases left between them. The CDR3 totals 13 residues. Germline V gives CDR1 MDHEN, CDR2 SYDVKM.

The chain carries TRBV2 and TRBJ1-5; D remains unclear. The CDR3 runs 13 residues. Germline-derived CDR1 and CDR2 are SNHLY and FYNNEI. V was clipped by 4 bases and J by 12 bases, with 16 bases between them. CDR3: CASSGEGILHQHF. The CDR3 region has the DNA TGTGCCAGCAGTGGGGAAGGGATACTTCACCAGCATTTT.

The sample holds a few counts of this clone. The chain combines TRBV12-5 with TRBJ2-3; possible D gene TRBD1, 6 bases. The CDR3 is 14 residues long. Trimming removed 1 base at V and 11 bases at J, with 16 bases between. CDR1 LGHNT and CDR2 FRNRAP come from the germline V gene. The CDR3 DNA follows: TGTGCTAGTGGTTTGGGCGGACAGACCAGGCGGCAGTATTTT. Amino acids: CASGLGGQTRRQYF.

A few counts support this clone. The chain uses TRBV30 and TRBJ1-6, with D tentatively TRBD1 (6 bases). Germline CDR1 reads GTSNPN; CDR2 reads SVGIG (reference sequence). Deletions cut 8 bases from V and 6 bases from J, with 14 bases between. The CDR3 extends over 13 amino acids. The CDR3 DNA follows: TGTGCCACCAACACGGGGGCTAATTCACCCCTCCACTTT. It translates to CATNTGANSPLHF.

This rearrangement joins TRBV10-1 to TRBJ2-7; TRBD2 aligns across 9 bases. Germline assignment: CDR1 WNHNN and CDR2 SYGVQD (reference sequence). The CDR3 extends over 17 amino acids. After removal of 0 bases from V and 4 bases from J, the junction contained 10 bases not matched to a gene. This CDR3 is CASSESLSGSRGYEQYF. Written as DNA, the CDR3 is TGCGCCAGCAGTGAGTCTCTTAGCGGGAGCCGTGGGTACGAGCAGTACTTC.

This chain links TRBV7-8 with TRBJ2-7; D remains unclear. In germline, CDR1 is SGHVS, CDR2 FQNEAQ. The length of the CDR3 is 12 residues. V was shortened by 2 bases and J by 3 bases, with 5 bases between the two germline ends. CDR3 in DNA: TGTGCCAGCAGCTTATCCAACTACGAGCAGTACTTC. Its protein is CASSLSNYEQYF.

The CDR3, as DNA: TGCGCCAGCAGCTCGAGTCTAGCGGCACAAGAGACCCAGTACTTC. Its translation: CASSSSLAAQETQYF. This sequence joins TRBV5-1 and TRBJ2-5; 7 nucleotides match TRBD2. V gave up 3 bases and J gave up 2 bases; unmatched junction bases: 7. The CDR3 contains 15 residues. Germline V gene data show CDR1 as SGHRS and CDR2 as YFSETQ.

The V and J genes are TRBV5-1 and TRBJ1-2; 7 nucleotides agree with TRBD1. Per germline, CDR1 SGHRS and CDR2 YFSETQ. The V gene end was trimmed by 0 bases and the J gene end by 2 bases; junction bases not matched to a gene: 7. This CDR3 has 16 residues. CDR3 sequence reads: CASSLGTPGQNYGYTF. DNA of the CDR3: TGCGCCAGCAGCTTGGGGACACCGGGACAGAACTATGGCTACACCTTC.

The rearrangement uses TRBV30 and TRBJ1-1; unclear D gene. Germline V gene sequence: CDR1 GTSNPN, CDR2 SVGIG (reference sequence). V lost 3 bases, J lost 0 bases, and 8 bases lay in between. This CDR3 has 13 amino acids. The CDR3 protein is CAWSGFMNTEAFF. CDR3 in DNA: TGTGCCTGGAGCGGGTTTATGAACACTGAAGCTTTCTTT.

CDR3 nucleotides: TGTGCCTGCTCCGAAGATACGCAGTATTTT. It yields the protein CACSEDTQYF. The chain combines TRBV30 with TRBJ2-3; no reliable D call. Between the trimmed V and J ends, which lost 6 bases and 5 bases, there was a span of 6 bases. Germline lookup yields CDR1 GTSNPN and CDR2 SVGIG (reference sequence). CDR3 length: 10 residues.

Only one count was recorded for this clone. DNA for the CDR3: TGCAGTGCTAGACAGATGGCTTTCTTT. Its translation: CSARQMAFF. The chain joins TRBV20-1 to TRBJ1-1, with unresolved D. The V end lost 2 bases, the J end lost 11 bases, and 6 bases lay between the germline ends. CDR1 and CDR2 (germline): DFQATT, SNEGSKA (reference sequence). This CDR3 comprises 9 residues.

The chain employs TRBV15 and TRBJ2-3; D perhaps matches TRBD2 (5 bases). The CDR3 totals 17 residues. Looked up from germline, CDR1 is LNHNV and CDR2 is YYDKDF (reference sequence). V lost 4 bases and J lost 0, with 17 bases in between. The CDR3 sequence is CATSTGRTGGSTDTQYF. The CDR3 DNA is TGTGCCACCAGCACGGGCAGGACTGGCGGAAGCACAGATACGCAGTATTTT.

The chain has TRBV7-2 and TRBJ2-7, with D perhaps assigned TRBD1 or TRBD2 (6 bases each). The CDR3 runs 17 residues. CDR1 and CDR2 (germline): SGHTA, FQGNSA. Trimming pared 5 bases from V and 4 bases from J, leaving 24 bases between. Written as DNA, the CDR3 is TGTGCCAGCAGCCTAGGACGTAGCGGCCAGGGGATTTACGAGCAGTACTTC. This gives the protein CASSLGRSGQGIYEQYF.

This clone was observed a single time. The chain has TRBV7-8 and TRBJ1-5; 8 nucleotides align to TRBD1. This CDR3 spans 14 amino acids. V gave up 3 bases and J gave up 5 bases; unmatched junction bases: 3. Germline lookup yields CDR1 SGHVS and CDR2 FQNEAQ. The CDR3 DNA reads TGTGCCAGCAGCTTCCAGGGGGCTCATCAGCCCCAGCATTTT. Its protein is CASSFQGAHQPQHF.

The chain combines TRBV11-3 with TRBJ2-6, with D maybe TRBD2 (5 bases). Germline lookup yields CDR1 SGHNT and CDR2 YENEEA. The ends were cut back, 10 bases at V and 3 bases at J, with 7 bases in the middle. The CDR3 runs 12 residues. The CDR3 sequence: CATGLGANVLTF. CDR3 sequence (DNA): TGTGCCACCGGACTTGGGGCCAACGTCCTGACTTTC.

The CDR3 DNA sequence: TGTGCCAGCAGTTACTCGTTGGACGAGCAGTACTTC. It is translated as CASSYSLDEQYF. The V call is TRBV6-5, the J call TRBJ2-7; D remains ambiguous. The ends were cut back, 0 bases at V and 5 bases at J, with 5 bases in the middle. This CDR3 is 12 amino acids long. Germline loops: CDR1 MNHEY, CDR2 SVGAGI.

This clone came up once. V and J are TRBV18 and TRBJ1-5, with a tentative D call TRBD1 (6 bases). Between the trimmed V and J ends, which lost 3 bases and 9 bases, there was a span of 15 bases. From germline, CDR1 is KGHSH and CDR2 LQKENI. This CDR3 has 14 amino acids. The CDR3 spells CASSPGQDNPPQHF. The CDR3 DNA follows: TGTGCCAGCTCACCGGGACAAGATAACCCGCCCCAGCATTTT.

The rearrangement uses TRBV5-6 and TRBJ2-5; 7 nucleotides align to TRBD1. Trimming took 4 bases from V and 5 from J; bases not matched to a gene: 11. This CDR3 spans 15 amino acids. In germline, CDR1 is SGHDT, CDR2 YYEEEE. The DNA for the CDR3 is TGTGCCAGCAGCGACAGGGAAATGGGCGGGGAGACCCAGTACTTC. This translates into CASSDREMGGETQYF.

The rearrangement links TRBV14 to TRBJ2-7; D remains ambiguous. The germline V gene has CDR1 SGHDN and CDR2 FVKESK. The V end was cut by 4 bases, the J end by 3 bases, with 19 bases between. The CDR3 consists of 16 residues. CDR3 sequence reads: CASSPSRGLLIYEQYF. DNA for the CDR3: TGTGCCAGCAGCCCCTCCCGCGGATTACTTATCTACGAGCAGTACTTC.